The 32 T cell receptor beta chains below come from one sample, sequenced in a study of early T cells in non-severe SARS-CoV-2 infection. A single record per CDR3 protein comes from TCRdb applying MiXCR to the 5' RACE reads. Here the sample spans 70,000 to 85,000 distinct CDR3 sequences, about an eighth being singletons. Sequencing was performed on whole blood. The receptors shown here come from an adult who was a healthcare worker with PCR-confirmed SARS-CoV-2 infection or an uninfected control (not recorded which).

Turning to this clonotype: Being one base from a much bigger clone, this may be a read error. The CDR3 ends on some other residue instead of the conserved phenylalanine or tryptophan, so this is likely a read error. The chain combines TRBV7-9 with TRBJ1-1; no clear D gene. This CDR3 region has 14 residues. V shed 1 base and J shed 5 bases, with 11 bases lying between them. Germline V CDR1 and CDR2: SEHNR, FQNEAQ (reference sequence). The CDR3 DNA follows: TGTGCCAGCAGCTTAGGGCAGCCGGGGACTGAAGCTTTCTCT. Its protein is CASSLGQPGTEAFS.

The chain employs TRBV6-5 and TRBJ1-2; the D is unclear. This CDR3 spans 13 amino acids. V was trimmed by 9 bases and J by 0 bases, leaving 11 bases between them. Germline CDR1 MNHEY, CDR2 SVGAGI. The CDR3 bases are TGTGCCAGTAAGGACGGAACTAACTATGGCTACACCTTC. It specifies CASKDGTNYGYTF.

This chain uses TRBV11-2 with TRBJ2-5, with TRBD2 matching over 9 bases. V trimming: 1 base; J trimming: 8 bases; junction bases outside the gene matches: 5. The CDR3 is 14 residues long. CDR1 is SGHAT, CDR2 FQNNGV, per germline. The chain's CDR3 is CASSLVPSGTTQYF. As DNA, the CDR3 is TGTGCCAGCAGCTTAGTGCCTAGCGGGACCACCCAGTACTTC.

This chain connects TRBV3-1 to TRBJ2-7; TRBD2 aligns across 11 bases. V was pared by 4 bases and J by 4 bases, with 3 bases of the junction left unmatched. This CDR3 has 14 amino acids. Germline assignment: CDR1 LGHDT and CDR2 YNNKEL (reference sequence). The CDR3 sequence: CASSPWTSGYEQYF. As DNA, the CDR3 is TGTGCCAGCAGCCCTTGGACTAGCGGGTACGAGCAGTACTTC.

In its sample, this clonotype was seen a few times. V is TRBV20-1 and J is TRBJ2-1, with D uncertain. The CDR3 has 12 amino acids. V was shortened by 6 bases and J by 6 bases, with 12 bases between the two germline ends. In germline, CDR1 is DFQATT, CDR2 SNEGSKA (reference sequence). The CDR3 DNA is TGCAGTGCAGTACTGGTGTCCAATGAGCAGTTCTTC. Translated: CSAVLVSNEQFF.

The CDR3 DNA is TGTGCCAGCAGCTTCCAGGGATCCAACTATGGCTACACCTTC. This translates into CASSFQGSNYGYTF. This sequence joins TRBV7-2 and TRBJ1-2; a possible D gene is TRBD1 (5 bases). This CDR3 is 14 amino acids long. Germline values: CDR1 SGHTA, CDR2 FQGNSA. With 3 bases removed from V and 2 bases from J, the gap between germline ends came to 10 bases.

Only a few counts were recorded for this clonotype. The chain recombines TRBV11-2 with TRBJ2-7, with D unresolved. The CDR3 has 13 residues. The germline V and J ends were trimmed by 3 bases and 6 bases, with 12 bases remaining between them. CDR1 and CDR2 (germline): SGHAT, FQNNGV. The CDR3 here is CASSLPGRREQYF. CDR3 sequence (DNA): TGTGCCAGCAGCTTGCCGGGTAGACGCGAGCAGTACTTC.

This clonotype was observed a handful of times. The gene calls are TRBV7-9 and TRBJ1-3; D uncertain. Germline loops: CDR1 SEHNR, CDR2 FQNEAQ (reference sequence). V was pared by 2 bases and J by 1 base, with 12 bases between. This CDR3 is built from 16 residues. The CDR3 region has the DNA TGTGCCAGCAGCTTATTTCTAGAAAGTTCTGGAAACACCATATATTTT. It translates to CASSLFLESSGNTIYF.

This clonotype was counted many times. V gene TRBV6-6 combines with J gene TRBJ2-5, with D maybe TRBD2 (6 bases). The CDR3 consists of 14 residues. V gave up 8 bases and J gave up 1 base, with 14 bases separating them. CDR1 is MNHNY and CDR2 is SVGAGI in the germline V gene (reference sequence). DNA of the CDR3: TGTGCCAGCTCACCAGCGGGTCGCCAAGAGACCCAGTACTTC. Protein product: CASSPAGRQETQYF.

This clonotype was counted many times. The genes are TRBV11-2 and TRBJ1-4, with TRBD1 matching 9 bases. There are 18 residues in the CDR3. The germline V gene encodes CDR1 SGHAT and CDR2 FQNNGV. Losses at the gene ends were 5 bases for V and 1 base for J; bases not matched to a gene: 11. The CDR3 here is CASSPRPPDRGTNEKLFF. The CDR3 region has the DNA TGTGCCAGCAGCCCCCGTCCCCCGGACAGGGGAACTAATGAAAAACTGTTTTTT.

This clonotype was seen more than once but under ten times. The chain employs TRBV19 and TRBJ1-5; 8 nucleotides align to TRBD1. V shed 6 bases and J 1 base; nucleotides not matched to a gene: 8. The CDR3 has 16 amino acids. Germline values: CDR1 LNHDA, CDR2 SQIVND (reference sequence). In DNA, the CDR3 is TGTGCCAGTAGCCAGGAACAGGGGGTAAGCAATCAGCCCCAGCATTTT. Encoded protein: CASSQEQGVSNQPQHF.

This clonotype showed up many times. The rearrangement links TRBV29-1 to TRBJ1-1; 8 bases match TRBD1. Trimming removed 5 bases from V and 3 bases from J; junction bases left unmatched: 2. This CDR3 has 12 residues. The germline gives CDR1 SQVTM, CDR2 ANQGSEA. The CDR3 here is CSVWDRHTEAFF. The CDR3 bases are TGCAGCGTTTGGGACAGGCACACTGAAGCTTTCTTT.

The chain links TRBV24-1 to TRBJ2-5; 13 bases match TRBD2. The CDR3 contains 17 residues. Germline values: CDR1 KGHDR, CDR2 SFDVKD. V dropped 4 bases and J dropped 0; count of bases not matched to a gene: 4. CDR3 region: CATSEGTSGMYQETQYF. The CDR3, as DNA: TGTGCCACCAGTGAGGGGACTAGCGGGATGTACCAAGAGACCCAGTACTTC.

This clonotype was counted ten times or more. The rearrangement uses TRBV5-1 and TRBJ2-1; TRBD2 agrees at 9 bases. The junction had 11 bases not matched to a gene; V was cut back by 3 bases and J by 4 bases. The CDR3 has 17 residues. Germline lookup yields CDR1 SGHRS and CDR2 YFSETQ. The CDR3 is CASSWTGTSLMYNEQFF. CDR3 nucleotide sequence: TGCGCCAGCAGCTGGACCGGGACTAGCCTAATGTACAATGAGCAGTTCTTC.

This sequence joins TRBV6-5 and TRBJ2-7, with 9 bases that match TRBD1. The trim removed 5 bases at V and 3 bases at J, leaving 5 bases unmatched. There are 14 residues in the CDR3. Germline V gene sequence: CDR1 MNHEY, CDR2 SVGAGI. DNA for the CDR3: TGTGCCAGCAGTAAGACAGGGGGTATCTACGAGCAGTACTTC. This translates into CASSKTGGIYEQYF.

This clonotype was recorded at least ten times. The rearrangement joins TRBV7-9 to TRBJ2-3; either TRBD1 or TRBD2 may fit D (6 bases each). Germline CDR1 is SEHNR and CDR2 is FQNEAQ (reference sequence). V was cut by 5 bases and J by 2 bases, with 26 bases left in between. The CDR3 has 19 amino acids. CDR3 protein: CASSSRLGKGGTNTDTQYF. The CDR3 region has the DNA TGTGCCAGCAGCAGCCGACTGGGGAAGGGGGGAACCAACACAGATACGCAGTATTTT.

This clonotype was picked up a small number of times. The rearrangement links TRBV10-1 to TRBJ2-1, with 8 bases that match TRBD1. Germline V lookup: CDR1 WNHNN, CDR2 SYGVQD (reference sequence). V trimming: 6 bases; J trimming: 8 bases; junction bases outside the gene matches: 12. The CDR3 contains 15 residues. The DNA of the CDR3 is TGCGCCAGCAGGGCCGGACAGGGCCCCTTGGATGAGCAGTTCTTC. The encoded protein is CASRAGQGPLDEQFF.

The genes are TRBV20-1 and TRBJ1-6; D is uncertain. Per germline, CDR1 DFQATT and CDR2 SNEGSKA (reference sequence). CDR3 length equals 16 residues. V dropped 1 base and J dropped 10 bases, with 20 bases sitting between them. In DNA form, the CDR3 reads TGCAGTGCTAGAGTAGAAGATAAGGGTGGAGGATCACCCCTCCACTTT. Its protein product is CSARVEDKGGGSPLHF.

This clonotype was counted between two and nine times. This chain uses TRBV7-9 with TRBJ1-2, with D tentatively TRBD1 (5 bases). Per the germline V gene, CDR1 is SEHNR and CDR2 is FQNEAQ (reference sequence). This CDR3 spans 14 amino acids. Trimming pared 5 bases from V and 4 bases from J, leaving 14 bases between. The CDR3 region has the DNA TGTGCCAGCAGCCCGAAGGGACCGAGCTATGGCTACACCTTC. Translation: CASSPKGPSYGYTF.

This clonotype was picked up many times. The V gene is TRBV29-1, the J gene TRBJ1-2; D is uncertain. With 0 bases removed from V and 4 bases from J, the gap between germline ends came to 6 bases. Germline CDR1 is SQVTM and CDR2 is ANQGSEA. The CDR3 has 12 amino acids. This chain's CDR3 is CSVEEQSYGYTF. The DNA for the CDR3 is TGCAGCGTTGAAGAACAAAGCTATGGCTACACCTTC.

This clonotype has ten or more counts. This chain connects TRBV11-2 to TRBJ1-5; TRBD1 might be the D (6 bases). This CDR3 is built from 16 residues. Trimming stripped 4 bases from V and 1 base from J, with 14 bases between. CDR1 SGHAT and CDR2 FQNNGV come from the germline V gene. CDR3 DNA sequence: TGTGCCAGCAGCTCTATGGGGAGGGGGAGCAATCAGCCCCAGCATTTT. It codes for CASSSMGRGSNQPQHF. The whole variable domain, remainder taken from reference TRBV11-2 and TRBJ1-5, is EAGVAQSPRYKIIEKRQSVAFWCNPISGHATLYWYQQILGQGPKLLIQFQNNGVVDDSQLPKDRFSAERLKGVDSTLKIQPAKLEDSAVYLCASSSMGRGSNQPQHFGDGTRLSIL.

This clonotype came up a few times. J is TRBJ2-7 and V is TRBV6-2 or TRBV6-3, with 7 positions matching TRBD1. CDR3 length: 14 amino acids. V lost 5 bases to trimming and J lost 1 base; unmatched junction nucleotides: 5. Germline assignment: CDR1 MNHEY and CDR2 SVGEGT. Written as DNA, the CDR3 is TGTGCCAGCAGTAAAGGGGGCCTATCCTACGAGCAGTACTTC. Translated: CASSKGGLSYEQYF.

This chain uses TRBV7-9 with TRBJ2-1; TRBD2 agrees at 7 bases. V was clipped by 2 bases and J by 6 bases; unmatched bases: 10. This CDR3 comprises 16 residues. Germline CDR1 is SEHNR and CDR2 is FQNEAQ (reference sequence). CDR3 in DNA: TGTGCCAGCAGCTTATTACCCGGGGGGAACCTCAATGAGCAGTTCTTC. It codes for CASSLLPGGNLNEQFF.

This clonotype was seen many times. V and J are TRBV7-8 and TRBJ2-7; 14 nucleotides line up with TRBD2. Germline loops: CDR1 SGHVS, CDR2 FQNEAQ. The CDR3 sequence is 12 residues long. V shed 6 bases, J shed 12 bases, and the junction held 4 bases outside the gene matches. The CDR3 DNA reads TGTGCCAGCAGTTCCGGGACTAGCGGGAGGTACTTC. This encodes CASSSGTSGRYF.

The V call is TRBV6-1, the J call TRBJ1-6; D is unresolved. The CDR3 spans 12 residues. The V end lost 2 bases, the J end lost 12 bases, and 8 bases lay between the germline ends. The V gene's germline CDR1 is MNHNS and CDR2 SASEGT. The DNA for the CDR3 is TGTGCCAGCAGTGAACTACAGCGACCCCTCCACTTT. Translation gives CASSELQRPLHF.

The sample holds a few counts of this clonotype. This chain links TRBV12-3 or TRBV12-4 with TRBJ1-1; D not certain. Between the trimmed V and J ends, which lost 1 base and 2 bases, there was a span of 2 bases. This CDR3 comprises 12 residues. The CDR3 bases are TGTGCCAGCAGTTTAGATAACACTGAAGCTTTCTTT. Its translation: CASSLDNTEAFF.

In this sample, this clonotype turned up many times. This rearrangement joins TRBV7-6 to TRBJ2-3, with D hard to call. The V end was cut by 5 bases, the J end by 6 bases, with 6 bases between. Germline V gives CDR1 SGHVS, CDR2 FNYEAQ. This CDR3 contains 11 residues. The CDR3 loop is CASSEEDTQYF. The CDR3 coding sequence is TGTGCCAGCAGCGAAGAGGATACGCAGTATTTT.

This clonotype appeared many times. The chain combines TRBV6-4 with TRBJ2-7, with D unclear. V lost 2 bases to trimming and J lost 5 bases, with 25 bases between them. The V gene's germline CDR1 is MRHNA and CDR2 SNTAGT. CDR3 length equals 18 residues. The CDR3 DNA is TGTGCCAGCAGTGACACCCCAAACCTAAGAATCGAGCCCCACGAGCAGTACTTC. Protein sequence: CASSDTPNLRIEPHEQYF.

This clonotype was picked up a small number of times. The rearrangement uses TRBV29-1 and TRBJ2-5, with unresolved D. Trimming cost V 4 bases and J 4 bases, with 16 bases left between them. Per the germline V gene, CDR1 is SQVTM and CDR2 is ANQGSEA. The CDR3 consists of 14 residues. The CDR3 DNA is TGCAGCGTTGGGGATGTGGGCTATATAGAGACCCAGTACTTC. Amino acid sequence: CSVGDVGYIETQYF.

This clonotype was recorded at least ten times. The CDR3 nucleotides read TGTGCCAGCAGTACCGGGACAGCGAACACTGAAGCTTTCTTT. Translating it yields CASSTGTANTEAFF. This rearrangement joins TRBV12-3 or TRBV12-4 to TRBJ1-1; 7 nucleotides match TRBD1. The J segment lost 1 base and the V segment lost 5 bases, leaving 4 bases of the junction unmatched. The CDR3 has 14 amino acids.

This clonotype showed up many times. The gene calls are TRBV24-1 and TRBJ2-3; D is undetermined. The CDR3 is made up of 13 amino acids. V was cut by 5 bases and J by 7 bases, with 12 bases left in between. Germline V gene lookup returns CDR1 KGHDR and CDR2 SFDVKD. The DNA of the CDR3 is TGTGCCACCAGTGGTCCGAAGACGAATACGCAGTATTTT. Its translation is CATSGPKTNTQYF.

Many counts were recorded for this clonotype. The CDR3: CASSGASPLHF. CDR3 DNA: TGTGCCAGCTCGGGGGCTTCACCCCTCCACTTT. The chain has TRBV7-9 and TRBJ1-6; D may be TRBD1 (6 bases). The germline gives CDR1 SEHNR, CDR2 FQNEAQ (reference sequence). Trimming left V 8 bases short and J 9 bases short, with 8 bases between. This CDR3 has 11 amino acids.